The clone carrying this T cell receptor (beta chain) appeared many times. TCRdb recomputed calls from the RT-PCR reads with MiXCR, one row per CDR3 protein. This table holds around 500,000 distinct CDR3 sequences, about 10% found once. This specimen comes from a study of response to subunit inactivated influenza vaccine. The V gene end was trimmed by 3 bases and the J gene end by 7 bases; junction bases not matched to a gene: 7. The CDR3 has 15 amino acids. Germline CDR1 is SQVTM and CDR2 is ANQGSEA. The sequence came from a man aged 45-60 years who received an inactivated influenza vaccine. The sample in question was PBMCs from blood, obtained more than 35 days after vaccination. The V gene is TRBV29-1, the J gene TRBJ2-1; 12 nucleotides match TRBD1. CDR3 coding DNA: TGCAGCGTTGATAGGGGACAGGGGGCGAGGAATGAGCAGTTCTTC. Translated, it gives CSVDRGQGARNEQFF.